The 6 T cell receptor beta chains listed next were all sequenced from one sample in a study of T-cell memory formation after mild COVID-19. MiXCR was run by TCRdb on the 5' RACE reads, yielding one entry per CDR3 protein. The sample records 150,000 or so distinct CDR3 sequences, roughly 15% being singletons. Sequenced input: PBMCs or a T cell subset sorted from them (not recorded which). Receptors originate from an adult woman who had mild COVID-19 (a few samples of this study predate the infection). Cell type and time point are not known.

This chain links TRBV5-1 with TRBJ2-6; D is undetermined. V lost 1 base, J lost 1 base, and 12 bases lay in between. The germline CDR1 and CDR2 sequences are SGHRS and YFSETQ. The CDR3 spans 17 residues. The CDR3 here is CASSLPWGSSGANVLTF. The CDR3 coding sequence is TGCGCCAGCAGCTTGCCTTGGGGAAGTTCTGGGGCCAACGTCCTGACTTTC.

This clonotype was detected only a few times. The V gene is TRBV4-3, the J gene TRBJ1-1; TRBD1 agrees at 8 bases. From germline, CDR1 is LGHNA and CDR2 YSLEER. The CDR3 is 14 residues long. J gave up 1 base and V 3 bases, and 1 base lay outside the gene matches. The chain's CDR3 is CASSHGTGNTEAFF. CDR3 in DNA: TGCGCCAGCAGCCACGGGACAGGGAACACTGAAGCTTTCTTT.

J is TRBJ2-3 and V is TRBV5-1, with D perhaps TRBD1 (6 bases). V was clipped by 1 base and J by 3 bases, with 9 bases between them. The CDR3 is made up of 14 amino acids. CDR1 SGHRS and CDR2 YFSETQ come from the germline V gene. This chain's CDR3 is CASSLLGATDTQYF. As DNA, the CDR3 is TGCGCCAGCAGCTTGTTGGGGGCAACAGATACGCAGTATTTT.

This clonotype was found a few times. The chain combines TRBV7-2 with TRBJ1-2; TRBD1 agrees at 8 bases. The CDR3 is made up of 16 amino acids. With 5 bases clipped from V and 8 bases from J, the junction kept 16 bases outside the gene matches. The germline V gene has CDR1 SGHTA and CDR2 FQGNSA. DNA for the CDR3: TGTGCCAGCAGCCGTGGGGCAGACAGGGGCCTGGGGGGCTACACCTTC. Translated: CASSRGADRGLGGYTF.

The rearrangement uses TRBV5-1 and TRBJ1-6; D gene ambiguous. The CDR3 contains 13 residues. Per the germline V gene, CDR1 is SGHRS and CDR2 is YFSETQ. Trimming pared 3 bases from V and 1 base from J, leaving 2 bases between. CDR3 nucleotide sequence: TGCGCCAGCAGCTCTTCCTATAATTCACCCCTCCACTTT. Its protein is CASSSSYNSPLHF.

This clonotype has a handful of counts. The V call is TRBV19, the J call TRBJ2-1; 11 bases agree with TRBD2. Losses at the gene ends were 5 bases for V and 4 bases for J; bases not matched to a gene: 13. The germline CDR1 and CDR2 sequences are LNHDA and SQIVND (reference sequence). The CDR3 sequence is 18 residues long. CDR3 loop: CASSSRRVAGGGYNEQFF. The CDR3 DNA is TGTGCCAGTAGTTCGCGCCGGGTAGCGGGAGGGGGATACAATGAGCAGTTCTTC.